The TCR beta chain described here comes from a study of CXCR3-negative and CXCR3-positive naive CD8 T cells. As concerns this clonotype: Its target is unknown.

UMI-labeled 5' RACE TRB cDNA libraries were prepared from the cells. TCRdb re-analyzed the 5' RACE reads; it lists each CDR3 protein once, without DNA. This sample's clone table lists some 38,000 distinct CDR3 sequences. General study points: Comparison of naive CXCR3-negative and CXCR3-positive cells revealed similar TRBV-TRBJ usage, while memory cells differed.

The clonotype comes from a human donor in good health. Some clones in this sample may be carry-over from other donors' samples. The material sequenced was memory CD8+ T cells from blood.

CDR3 region: CASSQVSSGGTDTQYF. The rearrangement uses TRBV4-1 and TRBJ2-3; the TCRdb call, TRBD2, lacks DNA for checking. Looked up from germline, CDR1 is MGHRA and CDR2 is YSYEKL. This CDR3 spans 16 amino acids.